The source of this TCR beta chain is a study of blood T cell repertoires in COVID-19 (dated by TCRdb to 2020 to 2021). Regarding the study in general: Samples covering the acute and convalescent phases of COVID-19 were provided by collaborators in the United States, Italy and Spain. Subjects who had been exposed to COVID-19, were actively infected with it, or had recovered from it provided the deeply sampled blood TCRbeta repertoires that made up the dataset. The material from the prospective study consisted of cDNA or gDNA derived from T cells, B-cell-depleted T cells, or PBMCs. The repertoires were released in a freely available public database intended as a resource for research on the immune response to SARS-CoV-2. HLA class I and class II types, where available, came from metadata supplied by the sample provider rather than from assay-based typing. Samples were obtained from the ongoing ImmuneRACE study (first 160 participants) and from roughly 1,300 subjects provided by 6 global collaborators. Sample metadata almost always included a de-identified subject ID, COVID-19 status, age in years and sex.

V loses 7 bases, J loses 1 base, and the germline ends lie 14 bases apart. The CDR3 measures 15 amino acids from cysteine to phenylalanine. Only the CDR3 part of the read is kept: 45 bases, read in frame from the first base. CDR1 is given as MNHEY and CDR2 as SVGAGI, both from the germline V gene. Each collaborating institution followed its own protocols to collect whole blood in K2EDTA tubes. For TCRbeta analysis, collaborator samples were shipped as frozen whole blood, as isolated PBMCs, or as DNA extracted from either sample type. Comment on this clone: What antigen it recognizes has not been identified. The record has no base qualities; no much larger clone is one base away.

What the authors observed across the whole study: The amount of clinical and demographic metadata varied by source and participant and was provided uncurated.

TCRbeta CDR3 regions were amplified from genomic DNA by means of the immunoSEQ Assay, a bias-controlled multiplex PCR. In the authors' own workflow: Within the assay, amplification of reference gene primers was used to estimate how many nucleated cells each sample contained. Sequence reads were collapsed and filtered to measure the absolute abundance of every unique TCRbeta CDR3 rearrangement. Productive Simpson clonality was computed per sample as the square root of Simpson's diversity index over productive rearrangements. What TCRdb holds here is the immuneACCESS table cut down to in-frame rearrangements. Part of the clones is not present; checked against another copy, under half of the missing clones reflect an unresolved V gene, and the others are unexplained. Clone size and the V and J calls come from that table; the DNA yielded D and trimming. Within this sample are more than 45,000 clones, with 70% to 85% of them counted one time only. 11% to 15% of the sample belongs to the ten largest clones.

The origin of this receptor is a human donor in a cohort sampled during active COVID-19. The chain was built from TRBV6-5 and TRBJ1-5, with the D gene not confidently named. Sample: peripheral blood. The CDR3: CASTWEGISNQPQHF. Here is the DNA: TGTGCCAGCACCTGGGAGGGTATCAGCAATCAGCCCCAGCATTTT.